This entry lists 10 T cell receptor beta chains sequenced from one sample in a study of a mutant IDH1 vaccine in newly diagnosed glioma. Time point defined: week 11, during vaccination. Each vaccine dose was 300 ug of mutant IDH1 20-mer peptide, with topical imiquimod. These receptors lack a known antigen. Clones were read by immunoSEQ multiplex PCR, and TCRdb kept only the in-frame ones, dropping some. Of around 66,000 clones listed, under 90% are singletons. The specimen comprised PBMCs, sampled from a glioma patient whose treatment included an IDH1 peptide vaccine. These receptors were obtained from a man aged 50 to 59 with glioma.

This clone was detected a few times. The DNA of the CDR3 is TGTGCCATCAGTGAGATGGGACAGGGAGCCGGGGAGCTGTTTTTT. This encodes CAISEMGQGAGELFF. The V call is TRBV10-3, the J call TRBJ2-2, with 9 bases aligning to TRBD1. V was pared by 2 bases and J by 6 bases, with 4 bases of the junction left unmatched. Looked up from germline, CDR1 is ENHRY and CDR2 is SYGVKD. The CDR3 loop spans 15 amino acids.

J is TRBJ1-4 and V is TRBV27; TRBD1 aligns across 7 bases. With V trimmed by 5 bases and J by 11 bases, 11 bases remained unmatched. CDR3 length: 14 residues. Per the germline V gene, CDR1 is MNHEY and CDR2 is SMNVEV (reference sequence). CDR3 nucleotide sequence: TGTGCCAGCAGTCTGGGGGACAGTGCGGAGAAACTGTTTTTT. Protein product: CASSLGDSAEKLFF.

The chain carries TRBV6-6 and TRBJ2-4; D unresolved. The V gene lost 2 bases and the J gene lost 8 bases, with 19 bases spanning the gap. The germline CDR1 and CDR2 sequences are MNHNY and SVGAGI (reference sequence). This CDR3 comprises 16 residues. The CDR3 here is CASSYGPGLGFDIQYF. CDR3 nucleotides: TGTGCCAGCAGTTACGGTCCGGGTTTGGGTTTTGACATTCAGTACTTC.

The rearrangement joins TRBV9 to TRBJ2-2, with D hard to call. Germline values: CDR1 SGDLS, CDR2 YYNGEE. With 3 bases removed from V and 7 bases from J, the gap between germline ends came to 4 bases. The CDR3 sequence is 11 residues long. This CDR3 reads CASSANGELFF. DNA of the CDR3: TGTGCCAGCAGCGCAAACGGGGAGCTGTTTTTT.

The gene calls are TRBV10-3 and TRBJ2-1, with 8 bases lining up with TRBD2. The CDR3 totals 12 residues. Trimming cost V 6 bases and J 10 bases; bases outside gene matches: 5. Germline V gives CDR1 ENHRY, CDR2 SYGVKD. The CDR3 is CAISGRAPEQFF. The CDR3 DNA reads as TGTGCCATCAGCGGGAGGGCCCCGGAGCAGTTCTTC.

This clone appeared a few times. The chain recombines TRBV2 with TRBJ2-7, with 7 bases fitting TRBD1. The CDR3 consists of 14 residues. V dropped 2 bases and J dropped 4; count of bases not matched to a gene: 5. Per germline, CDR1 SNHLY and CDR2 FYNNEI. In nucleotides, the CDR3 is TGTGCCAGCAGTGAACGAGGGACAGTTTACGAGCAGTACTTC. Translating it yields CASSERGTVYEQYF.

The chain carries TRBV11-3 and TRBJ2-2; no clear D. The CDR3 is made up of 13 amino acids. V lost 3 bases and J lost 0, with 2 bases in between. The germline CDR1 and CDR2 sequences are SGHNT and YENEEA. CDR3 sequence reads: CASSFSNTGELFF. The CDR3 DNA reads as TGTGCCAGCAGCTTCTCGAACACCGGGGAGCTGTTTTTT.

The chain joins TRBV6-1 to TRBJ1-1, with 9 nucleotides matching TRBD1. Losses at the gene ends were 7 bases for V and 3 bases for J; bases not matched to a gene: 6. Per germline, CDR1 MNHNS and CDR2 SASEGT. CDR3 size: 14 residues. The CDR3 sequence: CASNRDRGDTEAFF. The CDR3 nucleotides read TGTGCCAGCAATAGAGACAGGGGGGACACTGAAGCTTTCTTT.

The V gene is TRBV6-1, the J gene TRBJ2-6, with 9 bases aligning to TRBD1. Germline CDR1 is MNHNS and CDR2 is SASEGT. The CDR3 is made up of 19 amino acids. V shed 1 base and J 0 bases; nucleotides not matched to a gene: 7. This CDR3 is CASSEVPGQGLSGANVLTF. DNA for the CDR3: TGTGCCAGCAGTGAAGTACCGGGACAGGGCCTCTCTGGGGCCAACGTCCTGACTTTC.

This chain connects TRBV2 to TRBJ1-4; 7 bases agree with TRBD1. The germline CDR1 and CDR2 sequences are SNHLY and FYNNEI. The CDR3 has 14 residues. The V and J ends lost 5 bases and 8 bases, in that order; junction bases with no gene match: 8. CDR3 in DNA: TGTGCCAGCAGTCAGGGACAGCTTGGGGAAAAACTGTTTTTT. Translating it yields CASSQGQLGEKLFF.